This TCR beta chain was identified in a study of T-cell memory formation after mild COVID-19. Whole-study results and caveats: Within pre-infection memory, some responding clones were found, suggesting cross-reactive memory joined. CD8+ contracting clones occupied EMRA, while CD4+ ones occupied mainly CM and EM. Contracting clones from day 15 to 85 showed balanced CD4/CD8; later expanders favored CD4+.

About this clonotype: Its antigen is currently unknown.

TCRdb redid the calling of the 5' RACE reads with MiXCR, one entry per CDR3 protein. There are roughly 150,000 distinct CDR3 sequences in the sample; roughly 13% occur only once, and approximately 3.4% lies in the top ten. The TCR was taken from a man between 18 and 35 years old who had mild COVID-19 (a few samples of this study predate the infection). Cell type and time point are not known. The sample was PBMCs or a T cell subset sorted from them (not recorded which).

DNA of the CDR3: TGTGCCAGCAGCCAGGGACTAGCGGGGGGTAATGAGCAGTTCTTC. Its protein product is CASSQGLAGGNEQFF. The chain has TRBV7-7 and TRBJ2-1; 15 bases align to TRBD2. CDR3 length equals 15 residues. After removal of 5 bases from V and 7 bases from J, the junction contained 3 bases not matched to a gene. The germline V gene encodes CDR1 SSHAT and CDR2 FNYEAQ (reference sequence).